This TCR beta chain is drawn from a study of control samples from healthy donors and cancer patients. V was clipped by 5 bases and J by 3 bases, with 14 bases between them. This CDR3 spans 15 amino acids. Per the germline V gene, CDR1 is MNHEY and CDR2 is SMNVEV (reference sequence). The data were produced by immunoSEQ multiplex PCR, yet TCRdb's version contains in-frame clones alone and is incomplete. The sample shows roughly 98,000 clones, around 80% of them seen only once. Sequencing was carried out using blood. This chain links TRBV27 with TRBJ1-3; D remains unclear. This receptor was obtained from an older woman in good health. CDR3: CASSASRQVGNTIYF. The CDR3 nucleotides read TGTGCCAGCAGTGCCTCAAGACAAGTTGGAAACACCATATATTTT.